The sequence of this T cell receptor (beta chain) was determined in a study of radiotherapy plus CTLA-4 blockade in lung cancer. Findings of the study overall: TCR clones from tumors expanded in blood after radiotherapy plus ipilimumab. Early blood T cell clone dynamics, with interferon-beta, were reported to best predict response.

Germline V gene sequence: CDR1 MNHEY, CDR2 SVGAGI. V was trimmed by 6 bases and J by 1 base, leaving 15 bases between them. The CDR3 loop spans 15 amino acids. The study treated chemo-refractory metastatic non-small-cell lung cancer patients with focal radiation plus ipilimumab CTLA-4 blockade. In regard to this clone: The antigen remains undetermined.

Here immunoSEQ multiplex PCR was the method, and the copy in TCRdb shows in-frame clones only, minus some. The data contain over 100,000 clones, 81% of them singletons. The rearrangement joins TRBV6-5 to TRBJ1-2; D might be TRBD1 (5 bases). This TCR was sampled from a human donor with non-small cell lung cancer that progressed on radiotherapy plus ipilimumab. Some clones in this sample may be carry-over from other donors' samples. The sequenced sample was peripheral blood, obtained from a patient treated with radiotherapy plus ipilimumab. The CDR3 nucleotides are TGTGCCAGCAGCTACGACAGCTACCTTAACTATGGCTACACCTTC. This sequence encodes CASSYDSYLNYGYTF.